Below, 27 T cell receptor beta chains from the same sample are listed, as sequenced in a study of cytomegalovirus exposure and HLA in healthy donors. This PCR relied on a set of 60 Vbeta primers and 13 Jbeta primers. Measured with immunoSEQ multiplex PCR; TCRdb has only the in-frame clones, and not every one. The sample has roughly 150,000 clones, around 79% seen once. The sample was PBMCs. These receptors were taken from a woman in her 30s in good health and CMV-seronegative.

Only a few counts were recorded for this clone. The chain combines TRBV25-1 with TRBJ1-1, with D possibly TRBD1 on 6 matching bases. CDR1 and CDR2 (germline): MGHDK, SYGVNS. CDR3 length: 14 amino acids. Trimming left V 1 base short and J 1 base short, with 7 bases between. CDR3 in amino acids: CASSELGANTEAFF. CDR3 in DNA: TGTGCCAGCAGTGAATTGGGGGCGAACACTGAAGCTTTCTTT.

The chain recombines TRBV4-3 with TRBJ1-2; 9 bases fit TRBD1. J gave up 4 bases and V 0 bases, and 6 bases lay outside the gene matches. The germline V gene encodes CDR1 LGHNA and CDR2 YSLEER. CDR3 length equals 16 residues. CDR3 bases: TGCGCCAGCAGCCAAGAGGGGGACAGGGCCCCCTATGGCTACACCTTC. Protein: CASSQEGDRAPYGYTF.

In the case of this clone: This specimen includes other DNA sequences encoding the same CDR3. J is TRBJ2-3 and V is TRBV5-1; 9 bases agree with TRBD2. Trimming took 3 bases from V and 3 from J; bases not matched to a gene: 5. The CDR3 spans 15 residues. Germline V gene lookup returns CDR1 SGHRS and CDR2 YFSETQ. CDR3 protein: CASSWSGGSTDTQYF. As DNA, the CDR3 is TGCGCCAGCAGCTGGAGCGGGGGGTCAACAGATACGCAGTATTTT. The full variable domain, its missing parts supplied by reference TRBV5-1 and TRBJ2-3, is KAGVTQTPRYLIKTRGQQVTLSCSPISGHRSVSWYQQTPGQGLQFLFEYFSETQRNKGNFPGRFSGRQFSNSRSEMNVSTLELGDSALYLCASSWSGGSTDTQYFGPGTRLTVL.

This clone has only one observation. The CDR3 DNA follows: TGTGCCAGCAAGGAGTTGGCACTTCATAATTCACCCCTCCACTTT. Encoded protein: CASKELALHNSPLHF. The chain joins TRBV2 to TRBJ1-6; the D is unclear. CDR1 SNHLY and CDR2 FYNNEI come from the germline V gene. The CDR3 has 15 amino acids. V was shortened by 7 bases and J by 5 bases, with 15 bases between the two germline ends.

The chain joins TRBV9 to TRBJ2-7, with 11 nucleotides matching TRBD1. CDR3 length equals 17 residues. With V trimmed by 0 bases and J by 3 bases, 8 bases remained unmatched. From germline, CDR1 is SGDLS and CDR2 YYNGEE. The CDR3 nucleotides read TGTGCCAGCAGCGTAGCGGTTCAGGGACAGGGGGACTACGAGCAGTACTTC. Translation: CASSVAVQGQGDYEQYF.

The chain uses TRBV7-9 and TRBJ2-5; tentative D call: TRBD2 (5 bases). This CDR3 comprises 15 residues. Trimming cost V 5 bases and J 1 base, with 14 bases left between them. The germline V gene encodes CDR1 SEHNR and CDR2 FQNEAQ (reference sequence). The CDR3 reads CASSPLTGIQETQYF. Written as DNA, the CDR3 is TGTGCCAGCAGCCCTTTAACCGGGATCCAAGAGACCCAGTACTTC. The full variable domain, rest sourced from reference TRBV7-9 and TRBJ2-5, is DTGVSQNPRHKITKRGQNVTFRCDPISEHNRLYWYRQTLGQGPEFLTYFQNEAQLEKSRLLSDRFSAERPKGSFSTLEIQRTEQGDSAMYLCASSPLTGIQETQYFGPGTRLLVL.

V usage is TRBV19 and J usage is TRBJ1-2; 8 bases are shared with TRBD1. The CDR3 extends over 14 amino acids. The V segment lost 7 bases and the J segment 1 base; nucleotides outside the gene matches: 5. Germline V gene lookup returns CDR1 LNHDA and CDR2 SQIVND (reference sequence). The CDR3 region is CASIGTGLNYGYTF. CDR3 nucleotides: TGTGCCAGTATCGGGACAGGACTTAACTATGGCTACACCTTC. Full variable domain (rest looked up from reference TRBV19 and TRBJ1-2): DGGITQSPKYLFRKEGQNVTLSCEQNLNHDAMYWYRQDPGQGLRLIYYSQIVNDFQKGDIAEGYSVSREKKESFPLTVTSAQKNPTAFYLCASIGTGLNYGYTFGSGTRLTVV.

The chain couples TRBV9 to TRBJ1-2, with 7 bases identical to TRBD1. Germline V gene lookup returns CDR1 SGDLS and CDR2 YYNGEE. J lost 7 bases, V lost 0 bases, and 3 bases had no gene match. The CDR3 contains 13 residues. Here the CDR3 reads CASSVETGTGYTF. The CDR3 nucleotides are TGTGCCAGCAGCGTAGAGACAGGGACTGGCTACACCTTC.

This chain connects TRBV7-2 to TRBJ1-5, with D possibly TRBD1 on 5 matching bases. The CDR3 is 15 residues long. From germline, CDR1 is SGHTA and CDR2 FQGNSA. V was shortened by 4 bases and J by 3 bases, with 13 bases between the two germline ends. The CDR3 protein is CASSSPGFSNQPQHF. As DNA, the CDR3 is TGTGCCAGCAGCTCTCCAGGGTTCTCCAATCAGCCCCAGCATTTT. The full variable domain, rest sourced from reference TRBV7-2 and TRBJ1-5, is GAGVSQSPSNKVTEKGKDVELRCDPISGHTALYWYRQSLGQGLEFLIYFQGNSAPDKSGLPSDRFSAERTGGSVSTLTIQRTQQEDSAVYLCASSSPGFSNQPQHFGDGTRLSIL.

CDR3 in DNA: TGTGCCAGCAGCCAACCTCGAGGCGAGCAGTTCTTC. Its protein product is CASSQPRGEQFF. The chain links TRBV7-6 to TRBJ2-1; unclear D gene. The CDR3 spans 12 residues. CDR1 SGHVS and CDR2 FNYEAQ come from the germline V gene. V lost 5 bases to trimming and J lost 10 bases, with 12 bases between them.

This clone was seen a few times. The V call is TRBV5-1, the J call TRBJ2-2; 7 nucleotides align to TRBD1. CDR3 length: 16 residues. V trimming: 3 bases; J trimming: 4 bases; junction bases outside the gene matches: 9. CDR1 and CDR2 from the germline V gene are SGHRS and YFSETQ. This chain's CDR3 is CASSSYGTEGTGELFF. The CDR3 DNA is TGCGCCAGCAGCTCATACGGGACAGAGGGCACCGGGGAGCTGTTTTTT.

The rearrangement joins TRBV5-1 to TRBJ2-7, with D possibly being TRBD1 (6 bases). Trimming left V 0 bases short and J 3 bases short, with 13 bases between. Germline CDR1 and CDR2: SGHRS and YFSETQ. This CDR3 has 15 residues. CDR3 DNA sequence: TGCGCCAGCAGCTTGGTCCGGGCACAGGGCTACGAGCAGTACTTC. It specifies CASSLVRAQGYEQYF.

This rearrangement joins TRBV15 to TRBJ2-2; possible D gene TRBD1, 5 bases. CDR1 and CDR2 (germline): LNHNV, YYDKDF (reference sequence). V was pared by 8 bases and J by 2 bases, with 18 bases between. The CDR3 is 16 amino acids. CDR3 loop: CATYPKKQVNTGELFF. The CDR3 DNA reads as TGTGCCACCTACCCCAAAAAACAGGTTAACACCGGGGAGCTGTTTTTT.

This clone was found once. The V gene is TRBV29-1, the J gene TRBJ2-3; 7 bases match TRBD2. V lost 8 bases to trimming and J lost 5 bases; unmatched junction nucleotides: 7. The CDR3 is 12 amino acids. Germline V gene lookup returns CDR1 SQVTM and CDR2 ANQGSEA. CDR3 amino acids: CSFGTGGDTQYF. The DNA of the CDR3 is TGCAGCTTCGGAACGGGGGGAGATACGCAGTATTTT.

This clone was seen a single time. V gene TRBV27 combines with J gene TRBJ2-7; 9 bases are shared with TRBD1. V gave up 7 bases and J gave up 4 bases; unmatched junction bases: 8. This CDR3 is 14 amino acids long. The germline V gene has CDR1 MNHEY and CDR2 SMNVEV (reference sequence). The DNA of the CDR3 is TGTGCCAGCAAACAGGGACAGGGAGGGTACGAGCAGTACTTC. This sequence encodes CASKQGQGGYEQYF.

The rearrangement links TRBV5-1 to TRBJ1-2, with 7 bases that match TRBD1. This CDR3 has 14 residues. With V trimmed by 1 base and J by 8 bases, 8 bases remained unmatched. Per the germline V gene, CDR1 is SGHRS and CDR2 is YFSETQ. The CDR3 DNA reads as TGCGCCAGCAGCTTGTTTTCTCAGGGGGAAGGCTACACCTTC. This encodes CASSLFSQGEGYTF. Full variable domain (missing parts from reference TRBV5-1 and TRBJ1-2): KAGVTQTPRYLIKTRGQQVTLSCSPISGHRSVSWYQQTPGQGLQFLFEYFSETQRNKGNFPGRFSGRQFSNSRSEMNVSTLELGDSALYLCASSLFSQGEGYTFGSGTRLTVV.

V gene TRBV13 combines with J gene TRBJ2-5; possible D gene TRBD1, 6 bases. The CDR3 totals 13 residues. Germline lookup yields CDR1 PRHDT and CDR2 FYEKMQ (reference sequence). V lost 6 bases and J 5 bases, leaving 13 bases between the germline ends. CDR3 DNA sequence: TGTGCCAGCAGGCTCAGGGGTCTGGAGACCCAGTACTTC. This translates into CASRLRGLETQYF.

The count of this clone is one. The rearrangement uses TRBV4-2 and TRBJ1-4, with D possibly being TRBD1 (5 bases). Germline V lookup: CDR1 LGHNA, CDR2 YNFKEQ. CDR3 length: 15 amino acids. V was shortened by 0 bases and J by 10 bases, with 15 bases between the two germline ends. The CDR3 DNA reads as TGTGCCAGCAGCCAAGATCCGGGGGTCAGAGGAAAACTGTTTTTT. Translating it yields CASSQDPGVRGKLFF.

The gene calls are TRBV13 and TRBJ2-7; 9 bases map to TRBD1. V was clipped by 6 bases and J by 2 bases; unmatched bases: 11. The CDR3 spans 16 residues. Germline V lookup: CDR1 PRHDT, CDR2 FYEKMQ (reference sequence). This CDR3 is CASRSSGTGLAYEQYF. The CDR3 DNA sequence: TGTGCCAGCAGATCGTCCGGGACAGGGTTAGCCTACGAGCAGTACTTC. Looking up the rest from reference TRBV13 and TRBJ2-7 gives the full variable domain: AAGVIQSPRHLIKEKRETATLKCYPIPRHDTVYWYQQGPGQDPQFLISFYEKMQSDKGSIPDRFSAQQFSDYHSELNMSSLELGDSALYFCASRSSGTGLAYEQYFGPGTRLTVT.

The chain is built from TRBV5-1 and TRBJ2-2; 11 positions agree with TRBD2. V gave up 4 bases and J gave up 6 bases; unmatched junction bases: 11. Germline assignment: CDR1 SGHRS and CDR2 YFSETQ. The CDR3 has 17 amino acids. CDR3 sequence: CASSPSRVAGGPGELFF. The CDR3 bases are TGCGCCAGCAGCCCGTCGAGAGTAGCGGGGGGGCCCGGGGAGCTGTTTTTT.

The chain links TRBV14 to TRBJ1-1; 7 bases align to TRBD1. The J segment lost 3 bases and the V segment lost 4 bases, leaving 20 bases of the junction unmatched. The CDR3 is made up of 19 amino acids. Germline values: CDR1 SGHDN, CDR2 FVKESK. The CDR3 region is CASSLNTGEPVVSDTEAFF. The CDR3 DNA reads TGTGCCAGCAGCCTAAACACAGGGGAGCCAGTGGTATCCGACACTGAAGCTTTCTTT.

V is TRBV9 and J is TRBJ2-3; 10 bases fit TRBD2. This CDR3 region has 17 residues. V gave up 0 bases and J gave up 1 base; unmatched junction bases: 5. Germline assignment: CDR1 SGDLS and CDR2 YYNGEE. The DNA for the CDR3 is TGTGCCAGCAGCGTAGCTACTAGCGGGGTTGGCACAGATACGCAGTATTTT. This encodes CASSVATSGVGTDTQYF.

The rearrangement uses TRBV4-3 and TRBJ2-3; 8 bases are a match to TRBD2. The germline gives CDR1 LGHNA, CDR2 YSLEER. Losses at the gene ends were 0 bases for V and 2 bases for J; bases not matched to a gene: 16. The CDR3 has 20 residues. The CDR3 nucleotides read TGCGCCAGCAGCCAAGATCTACCGCGGGGGGCCACAACAGCCACAGATACGCAGTATTTT. It specifies CASSQDLPRGATTATDTQYF.

A few counts support this clone. The chain employs TRBV29-1 and TRBJ1-4, with D perhaps TRBD1 (5 bases). The CDR3 consists of 15 residues. Trimming cost V 7 bases and J 0 bases, with 15 bases left between them. Germline V CDR1 and CDR2: SQVTM, ANQGSEA. The CDR3 loop reads CSASGGGTTNEKLFF. The CDR3 nucleotides read TGCAGCGCTAGCGGGGGGGGGACAACTAATGAAAAACTGTTTTTT. The full variable domain, with the rest looked up from reference TRBV29-1 and TRBJ1-4, is SAVISQKPSRDICQRGTSLTIQCQVDSQVTMMFWYRQQPGQSLTLIATANQGSEATYESGFVIDKFPISRPNLTFSTLTVSNMSPEDSSIYLCSASGGGTTNEKLFFGSGTQLSVL.

The chain employs TRBV5-1 and TRBJ2-3; 7 bases match TRBD1. CDR3 length: 16 amino acids. V shed 4 bases, J shed 0 bases, and the junction held 8 bases outside the gene matches. The germline CDR1 and CDR2 sequences are SGHRS and YFSETQ. The CDR3 nucleotides read TGCGCCAGCAGCATACAGGGGCGGCCTAGCACAGATACGCAGTATTTT. This encodes CASSIQGRPSTDTQYF.

The chain employs TRBV11-2 and TRBJ1-1, with D hard to call. Deletions cut 1 base from V and 1 base from J, with 7 bases between. The CDR3 sequence is 14 residues long. CDR1 SGHAT and CDR2 FQNNGV come from the germline V gene. CDR3 in DNA: TGTGCCAGCAGCTTAGTTCGGGGGAACACTGAAGCTTTCTTT. Amino acid sequence: CASSLVRGNTEAFF.

The chain recombines TRBV6-6 with TRBJ1-1; possible D gene TRBD1, 6 bases. The CDR3 contains 15 residues. V was clipped by 2 bases and J by 1 base, with 11 bases between them. Germline lookup yields CDR1 MNHNY and CDR2 SVGAGI (reference sequence). The DNA of the CDR3 is TGTGCCAGCAGTTACGGAAGGGGGACGAACACTGAAGCTTTCTTT. It encodes CASSYGRGTNTEAFF.